This T cell receptor beta chain is from a study of CD8+ T cells in alopecia areata. Study-wide results and caveats: When scalp samples are sequenced, resident alphabeta T cells of normal skin are also captured.

Extraction and reverse transcription of RNA yielded cDNA as the sequencing template. The repertoire was sequenced with immunoSEQ multiplex PCR; TCRdb's copy has only in-frame clones and lacks some. Among 140,000 to 150,000 clones, around 50% were seen once, and the ten largest hold 6.5% to 7.5%. Collected material from alopecia areata patients comprised lesional scalp punch biopsies and peripheral blood. It was from PBMCs that CD4+ and CD8+ T cells were sorted. Germline values: CDR1 SNHLY, CDR2 FYNNEI. V lost 7 bases, J lost 4 bases, and 10 bases lay in between. The CDR3 runs 13 residues. Worth noting for this clone: Its antigen remains unknown.

The TCR comes from a human donor with alopecia areata. Source material: CD4+ T cells sorted from blood. The V and J genes are TRBV2 and TRBJ2-2, with D perhaps matching TRBD2 (5 bases). Written as DNA, the CDR3 is TGTGCCAGCAAGGAGGCAACCACCGGGGAGCTGTTTTTT. Translating it yields CASKEATTGELFF.